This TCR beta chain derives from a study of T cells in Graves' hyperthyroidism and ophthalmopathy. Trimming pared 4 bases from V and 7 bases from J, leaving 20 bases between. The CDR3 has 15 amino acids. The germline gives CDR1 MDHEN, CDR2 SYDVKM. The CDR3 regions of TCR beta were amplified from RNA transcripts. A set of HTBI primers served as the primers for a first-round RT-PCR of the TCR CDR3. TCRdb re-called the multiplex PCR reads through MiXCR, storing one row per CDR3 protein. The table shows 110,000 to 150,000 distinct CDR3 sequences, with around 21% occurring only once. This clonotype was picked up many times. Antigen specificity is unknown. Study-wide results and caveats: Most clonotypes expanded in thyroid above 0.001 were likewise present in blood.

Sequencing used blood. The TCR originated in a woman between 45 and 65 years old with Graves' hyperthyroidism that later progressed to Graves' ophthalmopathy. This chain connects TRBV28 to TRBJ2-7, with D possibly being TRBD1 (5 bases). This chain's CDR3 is CASSSPTPPRGEQYF. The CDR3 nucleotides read TGTGCCAGCAGTTCCCCGACCCCTCCTAGGGGTGAGCAGTACTTC. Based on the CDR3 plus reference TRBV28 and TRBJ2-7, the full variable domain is DVKVTQSSRYLVKRTGEKVFLECVQDMDHENMFWYRQDPGLGLRLIYFSYDVKMKEKGDIPEGYSVSREKKERFSLILESASTNQTSMYLCASSSPTPPRGEQYFGPGTRLTVT.